This TCR beta chain was observed in a study of shared clonotypes between healthy human individuals. Note on this clone: Other DNA sequences in the same sample also yield this CDR3.

TCRdb's table, derived via immunoSEQ multiplex PCR, lists solely in-frame clones and lacks some. The sample gives roughly 1.4 million clones, approximately 98.5% of which show up once; 0.36% is in the top ten. Deletions cut 7 bases from V and 1 base from J, with 13 bases between. The CDR3 runs to 13 residues. CDR1 and CDR2 (germline): SQVTM, ANQGSEA. The chain recombines TRBV29-1 with TRBJ1-1; tentatively, D is TRBD1 (5 bases). This clonotype originated in a man in his thirties or forties in good health. Sequenced sample: naive CD4+ T cells sorted from blood. Subset given: CD45RA+ positively selected. The CDR3 loop is CSAAGQTNTEAFF. CDR3 nucleotide sequence: TGCAGCGCCGCCGGACAAACGAACACTGAAGCTTTCTTT. Based on the CDR3 plus reference TRBV29-1 and TRBJ1-1, the full variable domain is SAVISQKPSRDICQRGTSLTIQCQVDSQVTMMFWYRQQPGQSLTLIATANQGSEATYESGFVIDKFPISRPNLTFSTLTVSNMSPEDSSIYLCSAAGQTNTEAFFGQGTRLTVV.